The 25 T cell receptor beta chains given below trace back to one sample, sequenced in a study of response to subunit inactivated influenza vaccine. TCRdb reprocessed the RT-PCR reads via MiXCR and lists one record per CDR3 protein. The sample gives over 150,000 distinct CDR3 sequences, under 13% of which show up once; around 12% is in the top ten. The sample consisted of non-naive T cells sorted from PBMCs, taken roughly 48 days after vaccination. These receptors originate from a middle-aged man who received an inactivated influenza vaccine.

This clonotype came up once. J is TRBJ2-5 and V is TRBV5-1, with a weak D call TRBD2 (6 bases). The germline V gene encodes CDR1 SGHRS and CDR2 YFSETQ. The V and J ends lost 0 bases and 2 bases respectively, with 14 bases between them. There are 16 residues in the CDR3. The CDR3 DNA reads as TGCGCCAGCAGCTTGGATGGGGTTGGGGGGCAAGAGACCCAGTACTTC. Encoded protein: CASSLDGVGGQETQYF.

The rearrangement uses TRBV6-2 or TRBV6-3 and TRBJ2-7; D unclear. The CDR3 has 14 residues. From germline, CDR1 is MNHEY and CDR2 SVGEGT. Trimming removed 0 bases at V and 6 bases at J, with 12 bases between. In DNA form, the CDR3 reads TGTGCCAGCAGTTACTCTCTGGGGAAGGGCGAGCAGTACTTC. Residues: CASSYSLGKGEQYF.

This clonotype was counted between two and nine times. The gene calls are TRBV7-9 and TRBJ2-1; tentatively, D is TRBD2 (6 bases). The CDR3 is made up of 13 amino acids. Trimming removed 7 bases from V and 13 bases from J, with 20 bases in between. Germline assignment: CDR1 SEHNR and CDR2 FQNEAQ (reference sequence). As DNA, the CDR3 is TGTGCCAGCACCTGGGAACTAGCCCGTACCCAGTTCTTC. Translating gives CASTWELARTQFF.

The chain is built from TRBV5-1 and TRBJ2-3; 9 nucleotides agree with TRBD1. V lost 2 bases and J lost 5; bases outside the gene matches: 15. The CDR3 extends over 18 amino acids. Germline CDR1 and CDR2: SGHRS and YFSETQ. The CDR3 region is CASSFSNRGLFTRDTQYF. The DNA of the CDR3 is TGCGCCAGCAGCTTTTCTAACAGGGGGCTATTTACAAGAGATACGCAGTATTTT.

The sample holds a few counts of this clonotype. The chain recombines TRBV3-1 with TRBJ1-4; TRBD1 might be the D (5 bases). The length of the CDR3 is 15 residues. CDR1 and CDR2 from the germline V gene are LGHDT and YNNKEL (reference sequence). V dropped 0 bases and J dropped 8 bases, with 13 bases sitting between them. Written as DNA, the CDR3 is TGTGCCAGCAGCCAAGAAGAGCAGGGTCGGGAAAAACTGTTTTTT. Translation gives CASSQEEQGREKLFF. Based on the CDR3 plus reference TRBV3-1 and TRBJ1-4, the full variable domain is DTAVSQTPKYLVTQMGNDKSIKCEQNLGHDTMYWYKQDSKKFLKIMFSYNNKELIINETVPNRFSPKSPDKAHLNLHINSLELGDSAVYFCASSQEEQGREKLFFGSGTQLSVL.

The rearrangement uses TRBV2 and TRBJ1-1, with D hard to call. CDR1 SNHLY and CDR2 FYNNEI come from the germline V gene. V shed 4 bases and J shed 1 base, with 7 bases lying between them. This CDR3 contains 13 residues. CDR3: CASSASKNTEAFF. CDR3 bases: TGTGCCAGCAGTGCTTCCAAGAACACTGAAGCTTTCTTT.

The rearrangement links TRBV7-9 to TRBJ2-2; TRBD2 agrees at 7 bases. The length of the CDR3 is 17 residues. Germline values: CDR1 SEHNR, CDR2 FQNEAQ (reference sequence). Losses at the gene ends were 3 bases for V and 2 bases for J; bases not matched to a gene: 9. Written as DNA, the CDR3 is TGTGCCAGCAGCTTGCTTGCGGGGAGGGGAAACACCGGGGAGCTGTTTTTT. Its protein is CASSLLAGRGNTGELFF.

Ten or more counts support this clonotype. As DNA, the CDR3 is TGTGCCAGCACCCCGGGGGGCGGTACAGATACGCAGTATTTT. Residues: CASTPGGGTDTQYF. This rearrangement joins TRBV3-1 to TRBJ2-3; D might be TRBD2 (7 bases). Germline CDR1 and CDR2: LGHDT and YNNKEL (reference sequence). The CDR3 is made up of 14 amino acids. Trimming shortened V by 7 bases and J by 3 bases, and 14 bases separated the two germline ends.

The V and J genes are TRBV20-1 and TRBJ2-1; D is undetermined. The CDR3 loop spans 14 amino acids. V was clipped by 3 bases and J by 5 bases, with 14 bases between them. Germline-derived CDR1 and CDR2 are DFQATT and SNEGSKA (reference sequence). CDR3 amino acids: CSASRFSGHNEQFF. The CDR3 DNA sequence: TGCAGTGCTAGCCGATTTTCGGGCCACAATGAGCAGTTCTTC.

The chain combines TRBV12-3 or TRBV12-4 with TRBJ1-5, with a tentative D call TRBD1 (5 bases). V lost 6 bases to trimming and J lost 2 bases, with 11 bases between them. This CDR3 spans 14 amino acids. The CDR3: CASSQGVGNQPQHF. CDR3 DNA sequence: TGTGCCAGCAGCCAAGGGGTGGGCAATCAGCCCCAGCATTTT.

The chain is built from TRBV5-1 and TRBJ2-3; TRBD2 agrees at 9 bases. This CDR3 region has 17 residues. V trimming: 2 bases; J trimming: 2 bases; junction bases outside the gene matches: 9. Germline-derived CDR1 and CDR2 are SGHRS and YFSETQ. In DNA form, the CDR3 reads TGCGCCAGCAGCTTCTCACGGGGACTAGCAAACACAGATACGCAGTATTTT. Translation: CASSFSRGLANTDTQYF.

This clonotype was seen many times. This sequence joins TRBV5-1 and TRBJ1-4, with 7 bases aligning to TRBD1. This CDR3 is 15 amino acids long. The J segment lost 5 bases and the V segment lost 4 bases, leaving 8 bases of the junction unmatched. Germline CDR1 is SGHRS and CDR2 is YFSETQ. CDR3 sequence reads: CASSRGDSKNEKLFF. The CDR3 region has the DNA TGCGCCAGCAGCCGGGGGGACAGCAAAAATGAAAAACTGTTTTTT.

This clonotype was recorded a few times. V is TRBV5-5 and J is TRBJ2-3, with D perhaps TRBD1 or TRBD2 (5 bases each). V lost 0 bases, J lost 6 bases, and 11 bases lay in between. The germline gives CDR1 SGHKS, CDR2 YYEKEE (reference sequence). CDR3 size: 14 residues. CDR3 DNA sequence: TGTGCCAGCAGCTTGGGTGGGGACGGGGATACGCAGTATTTT. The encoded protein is CASSLGGDGDTQYF.

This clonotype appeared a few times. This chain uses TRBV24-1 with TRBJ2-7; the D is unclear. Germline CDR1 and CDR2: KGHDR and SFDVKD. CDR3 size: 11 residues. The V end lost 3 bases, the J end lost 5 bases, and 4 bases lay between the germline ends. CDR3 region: CATSDGNEQYF. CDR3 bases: TGTGCCACCAGTGATGGTAACGAGCAGTACTTC.

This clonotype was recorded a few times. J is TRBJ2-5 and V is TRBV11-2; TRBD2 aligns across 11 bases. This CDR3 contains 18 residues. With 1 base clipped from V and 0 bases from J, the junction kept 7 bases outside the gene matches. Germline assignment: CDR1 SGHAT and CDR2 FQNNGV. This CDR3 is CASSLVQLGLADQETQYF. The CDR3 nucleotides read TGTGCCAGCAGCTTAGTTCAATTGGGACTAGCGGACCAAGAGACCCAGTACTTC.

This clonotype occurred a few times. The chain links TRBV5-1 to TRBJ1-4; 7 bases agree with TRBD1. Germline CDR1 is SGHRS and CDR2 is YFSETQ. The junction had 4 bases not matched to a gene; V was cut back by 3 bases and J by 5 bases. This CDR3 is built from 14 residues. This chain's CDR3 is CASSSTGLNEKLFF. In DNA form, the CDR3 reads TGCGCCAGCAGCTCGACAGGGTTAAATGAAAAACTGTTTTTT.

In DNA, the CDR3 is TGTGCCAGCAGCAGGACTAGCGGGAGACGCCAGTTCTTC. Amino acid sequence: CASSRTSGRRQFF. The chain recombines TRBV28 with TRBJ2-1; 13 nucleotides agree with TRBD2. With V trimmed by 6 bases and J by 13 bases, 6 bases remained unmatched. This CDR3 contains 13 residues. Germline CDR1 MDHEN, CDR2 SYDVKM.

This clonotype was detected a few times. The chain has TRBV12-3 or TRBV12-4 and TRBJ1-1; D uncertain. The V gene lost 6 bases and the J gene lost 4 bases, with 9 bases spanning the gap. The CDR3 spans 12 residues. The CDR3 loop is CASSTHVTEAFF. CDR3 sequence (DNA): TGTGCCAGCAGCACCCACGTCACTGAAGCTTTCTTT.

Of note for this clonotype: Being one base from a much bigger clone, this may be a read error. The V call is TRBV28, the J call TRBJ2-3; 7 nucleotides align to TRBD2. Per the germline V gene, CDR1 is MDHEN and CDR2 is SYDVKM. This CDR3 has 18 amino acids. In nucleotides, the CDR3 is TGTACCAGCAGTTTAGCGTCCTGGGGGGGGTGGTCTTCAGATACGCAGTATTTT. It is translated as CTSSLASWGGWSSDTQYF.

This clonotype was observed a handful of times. This CDR3 is CASSLRGRAPNEQFF. As DNA, the CDR3 is TGTGCCAGCAGCTTACGCGGGAGGGCCCCTAATGAGCAGTTCTTC. The V gene is TRBV7-8, the J gene TRBJ2-1, with 9 bases lining up with TRBD2. Germline values: CDR1 SGHVS, CDR2 FQNEAQ. The CDR3 is 15 amino acids. V gave up 2 bases and J gave up 7 bases; unmatched junction bases: 6.

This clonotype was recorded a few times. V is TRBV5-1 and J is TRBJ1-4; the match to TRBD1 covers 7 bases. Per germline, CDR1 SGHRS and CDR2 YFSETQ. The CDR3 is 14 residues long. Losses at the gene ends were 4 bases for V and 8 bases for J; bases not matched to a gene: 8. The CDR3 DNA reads TGCGCCAGCAGCCAAAGGGACAGTCAGGAAAAACTGTTTTTT. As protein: CASSQRDSQEKLFF.

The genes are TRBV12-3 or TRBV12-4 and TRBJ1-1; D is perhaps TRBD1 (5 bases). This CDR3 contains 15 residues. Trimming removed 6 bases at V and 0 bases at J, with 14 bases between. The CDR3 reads CASSGTLSLNTEAFF. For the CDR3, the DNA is TGTGCCAGCAGCGGGACCTTGAGCCTGAACACTGAAGCTTTCTTT.

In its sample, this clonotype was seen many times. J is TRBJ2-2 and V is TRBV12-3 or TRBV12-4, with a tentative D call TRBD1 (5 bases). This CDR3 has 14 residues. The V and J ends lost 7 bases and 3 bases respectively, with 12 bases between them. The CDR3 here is CASTPSGYTGELFF. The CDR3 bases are TGTGCCAGCACCCCTTCAGGGTACACCGGGGAGCTGTTTTTT.

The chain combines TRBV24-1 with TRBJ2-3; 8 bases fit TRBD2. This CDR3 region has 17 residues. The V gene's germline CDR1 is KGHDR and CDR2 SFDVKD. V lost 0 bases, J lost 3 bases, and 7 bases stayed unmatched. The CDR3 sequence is CATSDLGERGRTDTQYF. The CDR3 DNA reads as TGTGCCACCAGTGATTTGGGAGAGCGGGGGAGAACAGATACGCAGTATTTT.

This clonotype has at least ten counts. The CDR3 sequence is CASSEVSYEQYF. In DNA, the CDR3 is TGTGCCAGCAGTGAAGTCTCCTACGAGCAGTACTTC. V is TRBV6-1 and J is TRBJ2-7, with D unclear. Germline-derived CDR1 and CDR2 are MNHNS and SASEGT. This CDR3 comprises 12 residues. Trimming stripped 1 base from V and 0 bases from J, with 1 base between.